This T cell receptor (beta chain) was sequenced in a study of beta chain features in type 1 diabetes. Study-level results: Relative to healthy donors, patients appeared to have naive, central memory and Treg TCRB repertoires that were more similar. Patients with Type 1 diabetes showed moderately but significantly shorter TCRB CDR3s in all four CD4+ subsets. Whatever favoring of shorter templates PCR might show would apply equally to patients and controls. Fewer junction insertions and more nucleotide deletions appeared in type 1 diabetes patients.

Of the isolated RNA, all was reverse transcribed, and so the sequenced material was expressed TCRB transcripts. TCRdb's copy holds only in-frame clones and misses some; the assay was immunoSEQ multiplex PCR. Here the sample spans more than 150,000 clones, around 9% being singletons. V shed 7 bases, J shed 0 bases, and the junction held 6 bases outside the gene matches. Germline lookup yields CDR1 SNHLY and CDR2 FYNNEI. This CDR3 contains 15 residues. Only a few counts were recorded for this clone. The antigen remains unidentified. All sorted populations exceeded 98% purity. This TCR derives from a woman aged 25 to 39 with type 1 diabetes. This chain links TRBV2 with TRBJ2-1, with 7 bases matching TRBD2. The sequenced sample was central memory CD4+ T cells from blood. As DNA, the CDR3 is TGTGCCAGCAACGATGGCGGGAGCTCCTACAATGAGCAGTTCTTC. Its translation is CASNDGGSSYNEQFF.